These 9 T cell receptor beta chains originate from one sample sequenced in a study of healthy donors' naive CD4 and CD8 T cells. A linear amplification protocol produced the TCR libraries from roughly 480 ng of total RNA. MiXCR, applied by TCRdb to the reads, yields one record per CDR3 protein. Of about 200,000 distinct CDR3 sequences detected, nearly 75% appear once; the ten largest clones hold 2% to 2.5%. The sequenced sample was naive CD4+ and CD8+ T cells sorted from blood, pooled from several donors. The receptors stem from a pool of human donors in good health; the sample pools cells from several healthy donors.

This chain joins TRBV29-1 and TRBJ2-3, with D possibly matching TRBD2 (6 bases). The CDR3 contains 14 residues. V gave up 6 bases and J gave up 4 bases, with 17 bases separating them. From germline, CDR1 is SQVTM and CDR2 ANQGSEA. DNA of the CDR3: TGCAGCGTCACCGGGGGTCAGGGTTCAGATACGCAGTATTTT. It encodes CSVTGGQGSDTQYF.

This clonotype was seen a handful of times. The chain uses TRBV6-2 or TRBV6-3 and TRBJ1-5; TRBD1 matches at 7 bases. The CDR3 consists of 13 residues. CDR1 and CDR2 (germline): MNHEY, SVGEGT. Losses at the gene ends were 4 bases for V and 4 bases for J; bases not matched to a gene: 1. The CDR3 loop reads CASSSRGNQPQHF. Here the CDR3 DNA reads TGTGCCAGCAGTTCCAGGGGGAATCAGCCCCAGCATTTT.

This chain connects TRBV5-1 to TRBJ1-1, with D hard to call. Trimming pared 0 bases from V and 8 bases from J, leaving 5 bases between. CDR1 and CDR2 (germline): SGHRS, YFSETQ. The CDR3 has 11 residues. The CDR3 loop is CASSLGKEAFF. In nucleotides, the CDR3 is TGCGCCAGCAGCTTGGGGAAGGAAGCTTTCTTT.

Only a few counts were recorded for this clonotype. This chain joins TRBV29-1 and TRBJ1-1, with no clear D. CDR3 size: 13 residues. Germline V gives CDR1 SQVTM, CDR2 ANQGSEA. Trimming took off 7 bases at V and 1 base at J, with 13 bases between the two ends. Here the CDR3 reads CSGSWPGNTEAFF. The DNA of the CDR3 is TGCAGCGGCTCCTGGCCAGGGAACACTGAAGCTTTCTTT.

The chain carries TRBV5-5 and TRBJ2-1; 7 nucleotides align to TRBD1. The junction had 7 bases not matched to a gene; V was cut back by 0 bases and J by 7 bases. The CDR3 covers 15 residues. Germline assignment: CDR1 SGHKS and CDR2 YYEKEE (reference sequence). The CDR3 nucleotides are TGTGCCAGCAGCTTGGAGAGGGGGCGAAGGAATGAGCAGTTCTTC. Residues: CASSLERGRRNEQFF. The complete variable domain, with remaining parts taken from reference TRBV5-5 and TRBJ2-1, reads DAGVTQSPTHLIKTRGQQVTLRCSPISGHKSVSWYQQVLGQGPQFIFQYYEKEERGRGNFPDRFSARQFPNYSSELNVNALLLGDSALYLCASSLERGRRNEQFFGPGTRLTVL.

This clonotype is a singleton in its sample. The V gene is TRBV5-1, the J gene TRBJ2-7; TRBD2 matches 7 bases. The CDR3 spans 15 residues. Germline-derived CDR1 and CDR2 are SGHRS and YFSETQ. V gave up 0 bases and J gave up 5 bases; unmatched junction bases: 8. The CDR3: CASSLAIAGVDEQYF. The CDR3 nucleotides read TGCGCCAGCAGCTTGGCCATCGCGGGAGTCGACGAGCAGTACTTC. The variable domain in full, completed from reference TRBV5-1 and TRBJ2-7, reads KAGVTQTPRYLIKTRGQQVTLSCSPISGHRSVSWYQQTPGQGLQFLFEYFSETQRNKGNFPGRFSGRQFSNSRSEMNVSTLELGDSALYLCASSLAIAGVDEQYFGPGTRLTVT.

This chain links TRBV6-5 with TRBJ1-5; a possible D gene is TRBD1 (5 bases). This CDR3 has 15 residues. Trimming removed 6 bases from V and 1 base from J, with 13 bases in between. Per the germline V gene, CDR1 is MNHEY and CDR2 is SVGAGI. CDR3 residues: CASRPRGLSNQPQHF. The CDR3, as DNA: TGTGCCAGCAGGCCTAGGGGTTTGAGCAATCAGCCCCAGCATTTT.

The chain links TRBV29-1 to TRBJ2-7; the match to TRBD2 covers 7 bases. The germline V gene has CDR1 SQVTM and CDR2 ANQGSEA. J was trimmed by 2 bases and V by 6 bases; bases with no gene match: 13. The CDR3 runs to 15 residues. The chain's CDR3 is CSVRERAGSAYEQYF. DNA of the CDR3: TGCAGCGTGAGAGAGAGAGCGGGATCAGCCTACGAGCAGTACTTC.

This chain uses TRBV11-2 with TRBJ1-2; D remains ambiguous. The germline V and J ends were trimmed by 0 bases and 4 bases, with 12 bases remaining between them. The CDR3 spans 15 residues. Germline V gene data show CDR1 as SGHAT and CDR2 as FQNNGV. In nucleotides, the CDR3 is TGTGCCAGCAGCTTAGACGGAGGTTTGGTCTATGGCTACACCTTC. Amino acids: CASSLDGGLVYGYTF.